This TCR beta chain was sequenced in a study of T-cell reconstitution after alpha-beta-depleted transplantation in children. Concerning this clonotype: Its antigen is currently unknown.

The library targeted TCRbeta and was prepared with unique molecular identifiers. TCRdb fed the PCR reads into MiXCR, producing one record per CDR3 protein. Counted here are around 700,000 distinct CDR3 sequences, less than 15% occurring once; the ten biggest clones make up 0.79%. The CDR3 extends over 16 amino acids. Germline V CDR1 and CDR2: SGHTA, FQGTGA. Trimming left V 6 bases short and J 5 bases short, with 20 bases between. Study outcomes and limitations: T-cell numbers and diversity, one year after transplant, stemmed largely from T cells that were newly produced.

The chain is built from TRBV7-3 and TRBJ2-1; D might be TRBD1 (5 bases). Material: PBMCs, obtained before TCRalphabeta/CD19-depleted stem cell transplant. The receptor's source is a girl aged 2 to 10 with congenital amegakaryocytic thrombocytopenia, due to receive a stem cell transplant. CDR3 sequence: CASSPVGDRRNNEQFF. DNA of the CDR3: TGTGCCAGCAGTCCAGTAGGGGATCGGAGAAACAATGAGCAGTTCTTC.